These 23 T cell receptor beta chains came from one sample sequenced in a study of Siglec-9 on CD8 T cells in melanoma. TCRdb's table, derived via immunoSEQ multiplex PCR, lists solely in-frame clones and lacks some. The table lists 25,000 to 30,000 clones, more than 80% of them singletons. Sequencing used Siglec-9- CD8+ T cells sorted from blood. The receptors stem from a human donor in good health.

The chain couples TRBV11-3 to TRBJ2-2; 12 bases map to TRBD2. With V trimmed by 5 bases and J by 8 bases, 9 bases remained unmatched. The CDR3 spans 16 residues. Germline V gene sequence: CDR1 SGHNT, CDR2 YENEEA. The CDR3 is CASSPRTSGAVGELFF. The DNA for the CDR3 is TGTGCCAGCAGCCCCCGGACTAGCGGGGCGGTGGGGGAGCTGTTTTTT.

CDR3 nucleotide sequence: TGTGCCTGGAGTAACCCGGACACGGGGAACTATGGCTACACCTTC. This encodes CAWSNPDTGNYGYTF. The V call is TRBV30, the J call TRBJ1-2; tentative D call: TRBD1 (5 bases). The V and J ends lost 2 bases and 2 bases respectively, with 15 bases between them. The CDR3 is 15 amino acids. Germline values: CDR1 GTSNPN, CDR2 SVGIG (reference sequence).

The CDR3 DNA reads as TGCGCCAGCAGCTCCACAGGGTTCAATGAGCAGTTCTTC. It translates to CASSSTGFNEQFF. This chain links TRBV5-1 with TRBJ2-1, with D possibly being TRBD1 (6 bases). V lost 3 bases, J lost 6 bases, and 10 bases lay in between. The CDR3 loop spans 13 amino acids. The germline V gene encodes CDR1 SGHRS and CDR2 YFSETQ. The entire variable domain, with the rest obtained from reference TRBV5-1 and TRBJ2-1, is as follows: KAGVTQTPRYLIKTRGQQVTLSCSPISGHRSVSWYQQTPGQGLQFLFEYFSETQRNKGNFPGRFSGRQFSNSRSEMNVSTLELGDSALYLCASSSTGFNEQFFGPGTRLTVL.

In its sample, this clone was seen once. The chain is built from TRBV11-2 and TRBJ2-7; 12 bases are a match to TRBD1. Losses at the gene ends were 2 bases for V and 5 bases for J; bases not matched to a gene: 4. The CDR3 is 15 residues long. Germline loops: CDR1 SGHAT, CDR2 FQNNGV. The CDR3 sequence is CASSLMGQGANEQYV. Written as DNA, the CDR3 is TGTGCCAGCAGCTTAATGGGACAGGGGGCGAACGAGCAGTACGTC.

This chain links TRBV19 with TRBJ1-5; D is unresolved. V was clipped by 10 bases and J by 8 bases, with 15 bases between them. The CDR3 spans 12 residues. Germline V lookup: CDR1 LNHDA, CDR2 SQIVND (reference sequence). The CDR3 reads CATKTANKPQHF. DNA for the CDR3: TGTGCCACCAAGACGGCAAATAAGCCCCAGCATTTT. The variable domain in full, with the rest retrieved from reference TRBV19 and TRBJ1-5, is DGGITQSPKYLFRKEGQNVTLSCEQNLNHDAMYWYRQDPGQGLRLIYYSQIVNDFQKGDIAEGYSVSREKKESFPLTVTSAQKNPTAFYLCATKTANKPQHFGDGTRLSIL.

V gene TRBV7-9 combines with J gene TRBJ2-7; 7 bases agree with TRBD1. This CDR3 spans 13 amino acids. Per germline, CDR1 SEHNR and CDR2 FQNEAQ (reference sequence). The junction had 4 bases not matched to a gene; V was cut back by 5 bases and J by 3 bases. CDR3 sequence (DNA): TGTGCCAGCAGCATTAGGGGGCTCTACGAGCAGTACTTC. Its protein is CASSIRGLYEQYF.

This chain connects TRBV4-1 to TRBJ2-1; D may be TRBD2 (7 bases). This CDR3 spans 14 amino acids. V was pared by 1 base and J by 6 bases, with 10 bases between. The germline V gene encodes CDR1 MGHRA and CDR2 YSYEKL. CDR3 bases: TGCGCCAGCAGCCAAGTAGGGGGGGTCAATGAGCAGTTCTTC. Translated, it gives CASSQVGGVNEQFF.

V and J are TRBV15 and TRBJ2-5; 11 bases line up with TRBD2. V gave up 1 base and J gave up 0 bases; unmatched junction bases: 1. This CDR3 comprises 16 residues. CDR1 LNHNV and CDR2 YYDKDF come from the germline V gene (reference sequence). CDR3 amino acids: CATSRVAGGNQETQYF. DNA for the CDR3: TGTGCCACCAGCAGAGTAGCGGGGGGGAACCAAGAGACCCAGTACTTC.

The V and J genes are TRBV18 and TRBJ2-1; D is perhaps TRBD2 (6 bases). Germline loops: CDR1 KGHSH, CDR2 LQKENI. Trimming took off 3 bases at V and 7 bases at J, with 25 bases between the two ends. The CDR3 runs to 18 residues. Here the CDR3 reads CASSPATIWRGGINEQFF. The CDR3 DNA reads TGTGCCAGCTCACCTGCCACCATTTGGCGGGGAGGTATAAATGAGCAGTTCTTC.

The chain uses TRBV29-1 and TRBJ1-2; possibly TRBD1 for D (5 bases). V shed 3 bases and J shed 3 bases, with 11 bases lying between them. There are 13 residues in the CDR3. Germline V gene data show CDR1 as SQVTM and CDR2 as ANQGSEA. The CDR3: CSVDPRDHYGYTF. CDR3 nucleotide sequence: TGCAGCGTTGACCCCCGGGACCACTATGGCTACACCTTC.

In this sample, this clone turned up a few times. The V call is TRBV27, the J call TRBJ1-5, with D hard to call. The CDR3 totals 14 residues. In germline, CDR1 is MNHEY, CDR2 SMNVEV (reference sequence). Trimming took 3 bases from V and 0 from J, leaving 6 bases between them. In nucleotides, the CDR3 is TGTGCCAGCAGTTTTTATAATAGCAATCAGCCCCAGCATTTT. It is translated as CASSFYNSNQPQHF.

The rearrangement links TRBV28 to TRBJ1-5; unclear D gene. The V and J ends lost 7 bases and 0 bases respectively, with 13 bases between them. This CDR3 is built from 15 residues. Germline V gene sequence: CDR1 MDHEN, CDR2 SYDVKM. The CDR3 sequence is CASKAGPYSNQPQHF. CDR3 bases: TGTGCCAGCAAAGCCGGACCCTATAGCAATCAGCCCCAGCATTTT.

The chain couples TRBV7-9 to TRBJ2-1; D uncertain. The V gene lost 3 bases and the J gene lost 9 bases, with 12 bases spanning the gap. This CDR3 has 13 amino acids. The germline gives CDR1 SEHNR, CDR2 FQNEAQ (reference sequence). CDR3 nucleotides: TGTGCCAGCAGCTTTTCTCGCGCTTTTGAGCAGTTCTTC. Protein sequence: CASSFSRAFEQFF. The variable domain in full, with the rest retrieved from reference TRBV7-9 and TRBJ2-1, is DTGVSQNPRHKITKRGQNVTFRCDPISEHNRLYWYRQTLGQGPEFLTYFQNEAQLEKSRLLSDRFSAERPKGSFSTLEIQRTEQGDSAMYLCASSFSRAFEQFFGPGTRLTVL.

The chain joins TRBV19 to TRBJ1-4; the match to TRBD1 covers 7 bases. Per germline, CDR1 LNHDA and CDR2 SQIVND (reference sequence). The trim removed 5 bases at V and 5 bases at J, leaving 2 bases unmatched. The CDR3 sequence is 13 residues long. As DNA, the CDR3 is TGTGCCAGTAGTGGGACAGAAAATGAAAAACTGTTTTTT. It codes for CASSGTENEKLFF.

This clone was recorded once. The chain uses TRBV27 and TRBJ1-4; D is unclear. Trimming stripped 5 bases from V and 4 bases from J, with 11 bases between. CDR3 length: 14 residues. Looked up from germline, CDR1 is MNHEY and CDR2 is SMNVEV (reference sequence). The DNA for the CDR3 is TGTGCCAGCAGTCTGGCGGGCAGTAATGAAAAACTGTTTTTT. Translated, it gives CASSLAGSNEKLFF.

V is TRBV11-2 and J is TRBJ2-5; D is unresolved. With 7 bases removed from V and 1 base from J, the gap between germline ends came to 10 bases. This CDR3 comprises 13 residues. The germline V gene has CDR1 SGHAT and CDR2 FQNNGV. The DNA for the CDR3 is TGTGCCAGCACCCCCCCGGGCCAAGAGACCCAGTACTTC. It encodes CASTPPGQETQYF.

The chain combines TRBV5-1 with TRBJ1-2; weak D call: TRBD1 (6 bases). The CDR3 has 17 residues. With 3 bases removed from V and 5 bases from J, the gap between germline ends came to 23 bases. Germline-derived CDR1 and CDR2 are SGHRS and YFSETQ. CDR3 in DNA: TGCGCCAGCAGCTCACGCCCAGGGGAAGGGGCAATTTATGGCTACACCTTC. Residues: CASSSRPGEGAIYGYTF.

The chain has TRBV27 and TRBJ2-1; 7 bases agree with TRBD2. V lost 5 bases, J lost 8 bases, and 12 bases stayed unmatched. The CDR3 is 15 amino acids. Germline lookup yields CDR1 MNHEY and CDR2 SMNVEV (reference sequence). CDR3 loop: CASSDQAGTTHEQFF. CDR3 bases: TGTGCCAGCAGTGACCAAGCGGGAACGACTCATGAGCAGTTCTTC.

The rearrangement links TRBV19 to TRBJ1-3; D is uncertain. This CDR3 is 16 amino acids long. Trimming cost V 9 bases and J 0 bases, with 18 bases left between them. Per germline, CDR1 LNHDA and CDR2 SQIVND (reference sequence). The CDR3 region is CASYGPGRVSGNTIYF. For the CDR3, the DNA is TGTGCCAGCTATGGGCCCGGCCGGGTCTCTGGAAACACCATATATTTT.

The rearrangement uses TRBV7-9 and TRBJ1-4, with D maybe TRBD1 (6 bases). The CDR3 has 16 amino acids. Deletions cut 5 bases from V and 0 bases from J, with 13 bases between. The germline V gene encodes CDR1 SEHNR and CDR2 FQNEAQ (reference sequence). As DNA, the CDR3 is TGTGCCAGCAGCCGTTTTACAGGGACAACTAATGAAAAACTGTTTTTT. This translates into CASSRFTGTTNEKLFF.

This clone occurred once. CDR3 in amino acids: CASSMDSYNEQFF. For the CDR3, the DNA is TGTGCCAGTAGTATGGATTCCTACAATGAGCAGTTCTTC. V gene TRBV19 combines with J gene TRBJ2-1, with D hard to call. Trimming cost V 3 bases and J 1 base, with 4 bases left between them. This CDR3 has 13 amino acids. Germline CDR1 and CDR2: LNHDA and SQIVND (reference sequence).

This clone came up once. This rearrangement joins TRBV7-9 to TRBJ2-5; 10 bases align to TRBD2. This CDR3 is 16 amino acids long. After removal of 5 bases from V and 5 bases from J, the junction contained 11 bases not matched to a gene. Germline V gene data show CDR1 as SEHNR and CDR2 as FQNEAQ (reference sequence). CDR3: CASSPSSGRAGETQYF. In DNA, the CDR3 is TGTGCCAGCAGCCCATCGAGCGGGAGGGCCGGGGAGACCCAGTACTTC.

The chain combines TRBV4-1 with TRBJ1-4; no clear D gene. The ends were cut back, 6 bases at V and 7 bases at J, with 9 bases in the middle. Germline lookup yields CDR1 MGHRA and CDR2 YSYEKL. CDR3 length: 12 amino acids. The CDR3 here is CASSRNSEKLFF. CDR3 DNA sequence: TGCGCCAGCAGTCGAAACAGTGAAAAACTGTTTTTT.